This TCR beta chain was recorded in a study of CD8+CD57+ T cells in acquired aplastic anemia. All sequencing subjects had displayed CD8+CD57+ cell expansion on flow cytometry. Germline assignment: CDR1 LNHDA and CDR2 SQIVND (reference sequence). The CDR3 totals 14 residues. The germline V and J ends were trimmed by 9 bases and 0 bases, with 11 bases remaining between them. TCR beta VDJ combinations and CDR3 sequences were profiled from genomic DNA. In TCRdb, the reads were re-called with MiXCR into one record per CDR3 protein. This sample has approximately 130,000 distinct CDR3 sequences; less than 50% occur once, and the top ten carry over 2%. At least ten counts were recorded for this clonotype.

The TCR sequence derives from a human donor with aplastic anemia. V is TRBV19 and J is TRBJ1-4; D unclear. Sequenced input: sorted CD4+, CD8+, or CD8+CD57+ T cells (not recorded which) from PBMCs. CDR3 sequence reads: CASLPTATNEKLFF. In DNA form, the CDR3 reads TGTGCCAGCCTCCCGACCGCAACTAATGAAAAACTGTTTTTT.